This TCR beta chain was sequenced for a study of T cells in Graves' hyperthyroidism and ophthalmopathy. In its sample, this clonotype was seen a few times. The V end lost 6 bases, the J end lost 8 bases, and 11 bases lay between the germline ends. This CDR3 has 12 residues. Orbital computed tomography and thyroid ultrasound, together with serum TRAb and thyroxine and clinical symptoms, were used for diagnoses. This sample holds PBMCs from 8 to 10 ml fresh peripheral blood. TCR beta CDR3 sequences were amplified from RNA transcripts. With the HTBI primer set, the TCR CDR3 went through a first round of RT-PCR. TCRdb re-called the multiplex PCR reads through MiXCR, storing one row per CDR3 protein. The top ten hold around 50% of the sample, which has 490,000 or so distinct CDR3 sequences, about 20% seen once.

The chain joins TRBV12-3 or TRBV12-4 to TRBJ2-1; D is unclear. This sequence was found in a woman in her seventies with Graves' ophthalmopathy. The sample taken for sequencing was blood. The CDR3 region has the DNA TGTGCCAGCAGCGGTACTCAGGATGAGCAGTTCTTC. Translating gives CASSGTQDEQFF.